The rows below give T cell receptor beta chains drawn from one sample of a study of T cells after yellow fever vaccination. TCRdb fed the 5' RACE reads into MiXCR, producing one record per CDR3 protein. This sample has 500,000 to 650,000 distinct CDR3 sequences, with about 12% found just once. The source was PBMCs, collected on the day of the yellow fever booster vaccination. The receptors come from a man younger than 45 who received the YFV17D yellow fever vaccine. CDR3s include the opening cysteine and the closing phenylalanine or tryptophan. A D gene is named only where the DNA matches it firmly. Clone sizes are given selectively: once, few, many, or a class where the clone is expanded.

TRBJ2-3,TRBV20-1,.,.,CSAEPGATDTQYF,TGCAGTGCTGAACCGGGAGCTACAGATACGCAGTATTTT
TRBJ2-7,TRBV24-1,few,.,CATSDLTRVRTYEQYF,TGTGCCACCAGTGATTTGACTAGGGTACGGACCTACGAGCAGTACTTC
TRBJ2-7,TRBV29-1,many,.,CSVRGGEQYF,TGCAGCGTTCGAGGCGGCGAGCAGTACTTC
TRBJ2-5,TRBV28,few,TRBD1,CASSLYRQGDETQYF,TGTGCCAGCAGTTTGTATAGACAGGGTGACGAGACCCAGTACTTC
TRBJ2-7,TRBV6-5,few,.,CASSYFPVSHEQYF,TGTGCCAGCAGTTACTTTCCGGTGAGCCACGAGCAGTACTTC
TRBJ2-1,TRBV7-2,.,TRBD1,CASSSRQGETEQFF,TGTGCCAGCAGCTCCCGACAGGGGGAGACGGAGCAGTTCTTC
TRBJ1-5,TRBV24-1,.,.,CATKSLGQPQHF,TGTGCCACCAAATCCCTAGGTCAGCCCCAGCATTTT
TRBJ1-5,TRBV6-2/TRBV6-3,.,TRBD1,CASSSGQINQPQHF,TGTGCCAGCAGTTCGGGACAGATCAATCAGCCCCAGCATTTT
TRBJ2-2,TRBV7-3,many,TRBD2,CASSLKVGGTLNTGELFF,TGTGCCAGCAGCCTCAAGGTCGGGGGGACGTTGAACACCGGGGAGCTGTTTTTT
TRBJ2-4,TRBV20-1,.,TRBD1,CSAITGELAKNIQYF,TGCAGTGCTATTACAGGGGAACTCGCCAAAAACATTCAGTACTTC
TRBJ1-1,TRBV12-3/TRBV12-4,.,TRBD1,CASSLYRGSEAFF,TGTGCCAGCAGTCTATACAGGGGATCTGAAGCTTTCTTT
TRBJ2-7,TRBV18,.,.,CASSPGQVTYEQYF,TGTGCCAGCTCCCCTGGGCAGGTTACCTACGAGCAGTACTTC
TRBJ2-2,TRBV20-1,.,.,CSAPPDHNTGELFF,TGCAGTGCGCCCCCCGACCATAACACCGGGGAGCTGTTTTTT
TRBJ2-3,TRBV20-1,.,.,CSARDLGSTDTQYF,TGCAGTGCTAGAGATCTAGGAAGCACAGATACGCAGTATTTT
TRBJ2-5,TRBV29-1,.,.,CSARAPETQYF,TGCAGCGCTAGGGCTCCAGAGACCCAGTACTTC
TRBJ2-7,TRBV3-1,few,.,CASSQDLLGLEQYF,TGTGCCAGCAGCCAAGATCTATTGGGTCTCGAGCAGTACTTC
TRBJ1-2,TRBV7-8,few,.,CASSLPDVYGYTF,TGTGCCAGCAGCCTACCTGACGTATATGGCTACACCTTC
TRBJ2-3,TRBV7-6,few,.,CASSLERLAHGDTQYF,TGTGCCAGCAGCTTAGAACGTCTAGCTCATGGAGATACGCAGTATTTT